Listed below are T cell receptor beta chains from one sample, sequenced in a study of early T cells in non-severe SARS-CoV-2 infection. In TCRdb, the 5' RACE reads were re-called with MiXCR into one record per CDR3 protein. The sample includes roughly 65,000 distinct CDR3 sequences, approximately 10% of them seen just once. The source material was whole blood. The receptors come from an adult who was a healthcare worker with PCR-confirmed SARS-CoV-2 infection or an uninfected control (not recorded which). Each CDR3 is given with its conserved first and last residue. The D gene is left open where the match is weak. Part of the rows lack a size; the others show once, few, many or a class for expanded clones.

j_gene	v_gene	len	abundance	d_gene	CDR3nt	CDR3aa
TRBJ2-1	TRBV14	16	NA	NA	TGTGCCAGCAGCCAAGTGCCCGTCCCCTCCTACAATGAGCAGTTCTTC	CASSQVPVPSYNEQFF
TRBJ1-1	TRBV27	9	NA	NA	TGTGCCAGCAGGCCCGGGGCTTTCTTT	CASRPGAFF
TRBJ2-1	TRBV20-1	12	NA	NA	TGCAGTCATAGAACATCCTACAATGAGCAGTTCTTC	CSHRTSYNEQFF
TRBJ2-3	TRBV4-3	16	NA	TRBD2	TGCGCCAGCAGCCAATCGTTTGCGGGAGTGAGTGATACGCAGTATTTT	CASSQSFAGVSDTQYF
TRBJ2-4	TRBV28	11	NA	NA	TGTGCCAGCAGTAACCGAAACATTCAGTACTTC	CASSNRNIQYF
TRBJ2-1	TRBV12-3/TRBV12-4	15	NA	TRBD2	TGTACCAGCACCCTCTCGGGGACTACCTACAATGAGCAGTTCTTC	CTSTLSGTTYNEQFF
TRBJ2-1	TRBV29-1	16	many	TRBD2	TGCAGCGTCTATATAGCGGGAGGGATCTCCTACAATGAGCAGTTCTTC	CSVYIAGGISYNEQFF
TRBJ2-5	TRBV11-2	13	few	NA	TGTGCCAGCAGCTTGGGCCCCCAAGAGACCCAGTACTTC	CASSLGPQETQYF
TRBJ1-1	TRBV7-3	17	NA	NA	TGTGCCAGCAGCTACTCAGTGGGAAGGGTTGTGAACACTGAAGCTTTCTTT	CASSYSVGRVVNTEAFF
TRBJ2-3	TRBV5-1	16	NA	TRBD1	TGCGCCAGCAGCTCAACCGGGACAGGGCAATCAGATACGCAGTATTTT	CASSSTGTGQSDTQYF
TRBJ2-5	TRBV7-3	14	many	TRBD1	TGTGCCAGCAGCAAGACAGGGGGTTTGGAGACCCAGTACTTC	CASSKTGGLETQYF
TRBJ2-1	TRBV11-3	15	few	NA	TGTGCCAGCAGCCCCACGGTTAGCTCCTACAATGAGCAGTTCTTC	CASSPTVSSYNEQFF
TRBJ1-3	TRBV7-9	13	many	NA	TGTGCCACCCAAGGTGACTCTGGAAACACCATATATTTT	CATQGDSGNTIYF
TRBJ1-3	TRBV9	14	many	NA	TGTGCCAGCAGCGTACAAGGCAGGCAGAACACCATATATTTT	CASSVQGRQNTIYF
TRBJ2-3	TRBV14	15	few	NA	TGTGCCAGCAGCCAAGTCGCGGGGTTTTCAGATACGCAGTATTTT	CASSQVAGFSDTQYF
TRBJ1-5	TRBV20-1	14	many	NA	TGCAGTGCTAGTGGGGGCAGGGAGGAACAGCCCCAGCATTTT	CSASGGREEQPQHF
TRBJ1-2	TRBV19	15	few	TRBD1	TGTGTCAGTATGCCGCAGACAGGGGCGGGCTATGGCTACACCTTC	CVSMPQTGAGYGYTF
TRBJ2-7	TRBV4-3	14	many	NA	TGCGCCAGCAGCCGGGATAAGAGCTCCTACGAGCAGTACTTC	CASSRDKSSYEQYF
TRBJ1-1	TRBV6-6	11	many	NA	TGTGCCAGCATGCGGAACACTGAAGCTTTCTTT	CASMRNTEAFF
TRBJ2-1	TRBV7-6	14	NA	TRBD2	TGTGCCAGCAGCCCTCTAGCGGGAGTCAATGAGCAGTTCTTC	CASSPLAGVNEQFF
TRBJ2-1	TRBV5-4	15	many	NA	TGTGCCAGCAGCTTTGTGGCAGGGAGGAAAAATGAGCAGTTCTTC	CASSFVAGRKNEQFF
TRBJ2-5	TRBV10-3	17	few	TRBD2	TGTGCCATCAGTGATATACTAGCGGGAGCGGTTGGGGAGACCCAGTACTTC	CAISDILAGAVGETQYF
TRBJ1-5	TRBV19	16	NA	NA	TGTGCCAGTAGTATATGGCAGGGGTCTGACAATCAGCCCCAGCATTTT	CASSIWQGSDNQPQHF
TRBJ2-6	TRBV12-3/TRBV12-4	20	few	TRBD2	TGTGCCAGCAGGGAACTCCCCGGGACTAGCGCGCGGGGAGGGGCCAACGTCCTGACTTTC	CASRELPGTSARGGANVLTF
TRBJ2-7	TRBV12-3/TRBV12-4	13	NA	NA	TGTGCCAGCACCTTATGGGGGAACAACGAGCAGTACTTC	CASTLWGNNEQYF
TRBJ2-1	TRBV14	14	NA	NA	TGTGCCAGCAGCCAAGAGGGCCGCTACAATGAGCAGTTCTTC	CASSQEGRYNEQFF
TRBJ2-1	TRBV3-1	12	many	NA	TGTGCCAGCAGCCAAGGATTGCCGAAGCAGTTCTTC	CASSQGLPKQFF
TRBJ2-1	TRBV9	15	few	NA	TGTGCCAGCAGCCCACCCGGAGTCTCCTACAATGAGCAGTTCTTC	CASSPPGVSYNEQFF
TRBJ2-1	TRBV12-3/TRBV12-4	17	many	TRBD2	TGTGCCAGCAGTTTGAGGGGGGGACTAGCGAAATCCAATGAGCAGTTCTTC	CASSLRGGLAKSNEQFF
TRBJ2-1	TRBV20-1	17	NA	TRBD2	TGCAGTGCGGAGGGTAGCGGGAGGTCCAGCTCCTACAATGAGCAGTTCTTC	CSAEGSGRSSSYNEQFF
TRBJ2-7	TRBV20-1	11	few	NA	TGCAGTGCTAGAGAGTCCTACGAGCAGTACTTC	CSARESYEQYF
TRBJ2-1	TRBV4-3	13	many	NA	TGCGCCAGCAGCTGGGTAGCTGGGGATGAGCAGTTCTTC	CASSWVAGDEQFF
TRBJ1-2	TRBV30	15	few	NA	TGTGCCTGGAGCGTGATGGGCAGCACCTACTATGGCTACACCTTC	CAWSVMGSTYYGYTF
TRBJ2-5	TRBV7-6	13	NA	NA	TGTGCCAGCAGCTTAGCAAACCAAGAGACCCAGTACTTC	CASSLANQETQYF